This note documents a single TCR beta chain sequence. The antigen remains undetermined. UMIs that included a 6-nucleotide sample barcode were added by template switching, which took place during cDNA synthesis. Using the 5' RACE reads, TCRdb records one entry per CDR3 protein without DNA. The sample holds over 350,000 distinct CDR3 sequences. The data belong to a study of monozygotic twins with inflammatory bowel disease. Whole-study findings and limits: Subtypes among T cells remained indistinguishable. Compared with healthy co-twins, IBD patients showed reduced TCRbeta repertoire diversity by inverse Simpson.

The TCR originated in a human donor with ulcerative colitis or Crohn's disease, or a healthy co-twin of an affected twin (not recorded which). Sequencing was carried out using blood.

CDR3 sequence reads: CASTLTGADTQYF. V gene TRBV11-2 combines with J gene TRBJ2-3; TCRdb gives TRBD1 as the D gene, but with no DNA this cannot be confirmed. This CDR3 is built from 13 residues. In germline, CDR1 is SGHAT, CDR2 FQNNGV.